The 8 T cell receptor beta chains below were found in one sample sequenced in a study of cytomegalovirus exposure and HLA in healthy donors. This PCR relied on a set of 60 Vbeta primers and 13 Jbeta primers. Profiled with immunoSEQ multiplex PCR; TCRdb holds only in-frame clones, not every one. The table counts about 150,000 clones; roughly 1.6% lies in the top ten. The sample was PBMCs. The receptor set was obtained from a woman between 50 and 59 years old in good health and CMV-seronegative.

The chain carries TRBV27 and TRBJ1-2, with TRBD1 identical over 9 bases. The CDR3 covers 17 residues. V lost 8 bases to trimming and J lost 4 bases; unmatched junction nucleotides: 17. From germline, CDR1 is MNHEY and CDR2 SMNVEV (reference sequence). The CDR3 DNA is TGTGCCAGCGGGACAGGGTCAACCATCGGTCAAGTCTATGGCTACACCTTC. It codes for CASGTGSTIGQVYGYTF.

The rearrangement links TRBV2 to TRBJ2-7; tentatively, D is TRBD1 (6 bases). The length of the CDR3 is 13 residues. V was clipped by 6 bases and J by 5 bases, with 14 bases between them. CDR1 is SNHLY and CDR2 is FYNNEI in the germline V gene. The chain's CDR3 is CASRFGQRNEQYF. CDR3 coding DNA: TGTGCCAGCAGGTTCGGACAGCGCAACGAGCAGTACTTC.

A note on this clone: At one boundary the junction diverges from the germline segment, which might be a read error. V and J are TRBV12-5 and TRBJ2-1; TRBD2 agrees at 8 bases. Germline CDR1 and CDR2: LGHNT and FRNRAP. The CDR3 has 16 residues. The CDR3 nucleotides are TGTGCTAGTGCTTTGTGGGCGGGAGGCCCCTACAATGAGCAGTTCTTC. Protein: CASALWAGGPYNEQFF.

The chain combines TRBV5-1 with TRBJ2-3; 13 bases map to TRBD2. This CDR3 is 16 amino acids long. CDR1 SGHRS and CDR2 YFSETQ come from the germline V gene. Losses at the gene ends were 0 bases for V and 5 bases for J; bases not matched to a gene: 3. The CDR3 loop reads CASSLATSGRRDTQYF. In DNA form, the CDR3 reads TGCGCCAGCAGCTTGGCGACTAGCGGGAGGAGAGATACGCAGTATTTT. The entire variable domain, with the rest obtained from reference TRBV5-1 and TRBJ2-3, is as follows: KAGVTQTPRYLIKTRGQQVTLSCSPISGHRSVSWYQQTPGQGLQFLFEYFSETQRNKGNFPGRFSGRQFSNSRSEMNVSTLELGDSALYLCASSLATSGRRDTQYFGPGTRLTVL.

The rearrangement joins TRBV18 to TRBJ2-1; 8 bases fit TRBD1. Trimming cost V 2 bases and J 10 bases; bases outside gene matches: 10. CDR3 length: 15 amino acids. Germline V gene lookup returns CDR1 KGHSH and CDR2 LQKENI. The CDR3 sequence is CASSPVLQGEVEQFF. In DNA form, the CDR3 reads TGTGCCAGCTCACCAGTCTTACAGGGGGAGGTCGAGCAGTTCTTC.

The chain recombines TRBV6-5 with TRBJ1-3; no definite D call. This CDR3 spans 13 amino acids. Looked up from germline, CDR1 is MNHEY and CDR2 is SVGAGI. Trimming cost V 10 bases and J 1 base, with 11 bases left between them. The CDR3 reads CATSRESGNTIYF. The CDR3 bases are TGTGCCACCTCTCGGGAATCTGGAAACACCATATATTTT.

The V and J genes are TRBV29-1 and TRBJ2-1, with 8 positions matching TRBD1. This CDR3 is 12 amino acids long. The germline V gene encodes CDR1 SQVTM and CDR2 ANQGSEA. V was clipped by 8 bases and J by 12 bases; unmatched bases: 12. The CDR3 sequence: CSLGQGEDGQFF. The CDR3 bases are TGCAGCCTTGGACAGGGAGAGGATGGGCAGTTCTTC.

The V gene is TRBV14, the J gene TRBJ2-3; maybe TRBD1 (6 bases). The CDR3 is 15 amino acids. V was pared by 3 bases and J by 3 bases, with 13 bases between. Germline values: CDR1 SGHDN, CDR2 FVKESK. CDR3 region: CASSHPGEETDTQYF. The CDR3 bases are TGTGCCAGCAGCCACCCAGGGGAAGAGACAGATACGCAGTATTTT.